Sequencing of this T cell receptor beta chain was carried out in a study of blood T cell repertoires in COVID-19. At the level of the study: COVID-19 samples collected from the United States, Italy and Spain covered acute and convalescent phases. From T cells, B-cell-depleted T cells, or PBMCs came the material, which was cDNA or gDNA.

This CDR3 region has 15 residues. The germline V and J ends were trimmed by 6 bases and 4 bases, with 13 bases remaining between them. Germline V gives CDR1 LNHDA, CDR2 SQIVND (reference sequence). In the original analysis: For nucleated cells, counts were estimated from reference gene primer amplification. Produced via immunoSEQ multiplex PCR; TCRdb's table is partial and in-frame only. The V and J calls and the clone size are those of that table, but D and trimming were determined from the DNA. The sample includes 45,000 to 55,000 clones, about 90% seen only once; the top ten take 13%. The receptor comes from an older man with acute or convalescent COVID-19. Sequencing used peripheral blood. The V and J genes are TRBV19 and TRBJ2-6, with a possible D match to TRBD2 (5 bases). The CDR3 nucleotides are TGTGCCAGTAGAGGGATGAGGGCCGGGGCCAACGTCCTGACTTTC. It is translated as CASRGMRAGANVLTF.